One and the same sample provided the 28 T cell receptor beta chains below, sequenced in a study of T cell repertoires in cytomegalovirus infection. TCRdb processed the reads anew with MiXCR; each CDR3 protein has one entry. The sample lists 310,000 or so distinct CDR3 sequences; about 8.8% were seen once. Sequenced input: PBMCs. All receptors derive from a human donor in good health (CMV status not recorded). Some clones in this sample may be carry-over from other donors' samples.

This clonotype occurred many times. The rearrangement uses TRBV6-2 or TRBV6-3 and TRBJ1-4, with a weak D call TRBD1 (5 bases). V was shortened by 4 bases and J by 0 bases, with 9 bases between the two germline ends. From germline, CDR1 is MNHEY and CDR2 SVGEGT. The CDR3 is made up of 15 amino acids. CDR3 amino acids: CASSFDRSTNEKLFF. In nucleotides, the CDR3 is TGTGCCAGCAGTTTCGACAGATCAACTAATGAAAAACTGTTTTTT.

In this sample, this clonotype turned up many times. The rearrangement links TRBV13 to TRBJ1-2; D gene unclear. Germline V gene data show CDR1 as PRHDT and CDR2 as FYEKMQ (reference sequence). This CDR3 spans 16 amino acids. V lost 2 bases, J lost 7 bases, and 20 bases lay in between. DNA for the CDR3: TGTGCCAGCAGCTTAAGTGAGCAGGCTCCCATTATTGGCTACACCTTC. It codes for CASSLSEQAPIIGYTF.

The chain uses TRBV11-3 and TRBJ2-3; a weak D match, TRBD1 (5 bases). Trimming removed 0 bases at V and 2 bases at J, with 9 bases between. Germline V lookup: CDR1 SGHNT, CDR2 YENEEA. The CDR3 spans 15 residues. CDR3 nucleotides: TGTGCCAGCAGCTTAGAACAGGACCACACAGATACGCAGTATTTT. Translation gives CASSLEQDHTDTQYF.

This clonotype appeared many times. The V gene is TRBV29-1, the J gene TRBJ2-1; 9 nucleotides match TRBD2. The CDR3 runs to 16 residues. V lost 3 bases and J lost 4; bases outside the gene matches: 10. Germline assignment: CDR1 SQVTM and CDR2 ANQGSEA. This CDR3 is CSVDSSGGWRYNEQFF. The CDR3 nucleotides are TGCAGCGTTGATAGCAGCGGGGGGTGGAGATACAATGAGCAGTTCTTC.

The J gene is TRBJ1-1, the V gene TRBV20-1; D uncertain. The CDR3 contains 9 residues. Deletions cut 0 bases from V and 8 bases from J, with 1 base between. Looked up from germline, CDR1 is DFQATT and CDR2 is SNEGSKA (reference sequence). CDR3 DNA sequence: TGCAGTGCTAGAGAAGAAGCTTTCTTT. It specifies CSAREEAFF.

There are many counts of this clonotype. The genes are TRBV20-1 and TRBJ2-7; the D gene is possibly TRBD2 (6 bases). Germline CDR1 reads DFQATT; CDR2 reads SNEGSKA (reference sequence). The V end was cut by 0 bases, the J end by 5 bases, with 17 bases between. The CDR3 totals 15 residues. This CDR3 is CSARDARLEGHEQYF. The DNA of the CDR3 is TGCAGTGCTAGAGATGCGAGACTAGAGGGACACGAGCAGTACTTC.

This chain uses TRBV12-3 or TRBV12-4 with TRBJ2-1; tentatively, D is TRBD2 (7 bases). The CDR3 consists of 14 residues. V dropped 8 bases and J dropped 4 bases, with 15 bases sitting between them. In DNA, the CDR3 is TGTGCCAGCCAGATGCGGGGGCAGTACAATGAGCAGTTCTTC. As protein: CASQMRGQYNEQFF.

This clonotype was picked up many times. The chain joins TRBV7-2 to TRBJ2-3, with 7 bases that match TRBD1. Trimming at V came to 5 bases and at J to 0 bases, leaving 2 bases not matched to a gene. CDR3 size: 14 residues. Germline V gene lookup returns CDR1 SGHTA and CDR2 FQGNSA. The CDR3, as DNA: TGTGCCAGCAGCCAGGACAGGAGCACAGATACGCAGTATTTT. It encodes CASSQDRSTDTQYF.

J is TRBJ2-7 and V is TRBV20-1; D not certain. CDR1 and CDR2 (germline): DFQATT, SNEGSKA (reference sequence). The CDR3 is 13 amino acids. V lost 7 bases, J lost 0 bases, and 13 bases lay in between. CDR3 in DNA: TGCAGTGTCCCGGCTAAGAGCTCCTACGAGCAGTACGTC. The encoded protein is CSVPAKSSYEQYV.

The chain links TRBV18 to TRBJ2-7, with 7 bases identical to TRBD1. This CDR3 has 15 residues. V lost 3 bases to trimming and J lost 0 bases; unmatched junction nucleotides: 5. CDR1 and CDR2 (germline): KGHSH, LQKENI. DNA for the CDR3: TGTGCCAGCTCACCGTTGACAGGGAACTCCTACGAGCAGTACTTC. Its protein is CASSPLTGNSYEQYF.

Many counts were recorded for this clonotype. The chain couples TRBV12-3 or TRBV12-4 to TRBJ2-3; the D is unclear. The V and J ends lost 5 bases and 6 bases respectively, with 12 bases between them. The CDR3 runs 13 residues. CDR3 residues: CASSPPNGDTQYF. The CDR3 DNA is TGTGCCAGCAGTCCCCCCAATGGGGATACGCAGTATTTT.

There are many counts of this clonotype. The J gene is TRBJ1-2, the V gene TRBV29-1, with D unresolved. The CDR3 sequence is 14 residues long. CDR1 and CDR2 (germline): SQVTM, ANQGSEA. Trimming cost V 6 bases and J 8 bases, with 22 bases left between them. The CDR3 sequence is CSVRSLISQGGYTF. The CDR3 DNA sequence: TGCAGCGTGCGGTCCTTGATATCACAAGGGGGCTACACCTTC. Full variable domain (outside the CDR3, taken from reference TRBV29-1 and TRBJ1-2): SAVISQKPSRDICQRGTSLTIQCQVDSQVTMMFWYRQQPGQSLTLIATANQGSEATYESGFVIDKFPISRPNLTFSTLTVSNMSPEDSSIYLCSVRSLISQGGYTFGSGTRLTVV.

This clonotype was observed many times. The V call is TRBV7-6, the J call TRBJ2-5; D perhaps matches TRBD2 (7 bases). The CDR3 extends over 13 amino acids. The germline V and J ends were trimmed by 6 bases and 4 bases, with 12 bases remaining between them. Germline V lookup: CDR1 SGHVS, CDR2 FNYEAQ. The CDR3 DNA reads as TGTGCCAGCAGTCGGGGGGCCCGAGAGACCCAGTACTTC. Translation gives CASSRGARETQYF.

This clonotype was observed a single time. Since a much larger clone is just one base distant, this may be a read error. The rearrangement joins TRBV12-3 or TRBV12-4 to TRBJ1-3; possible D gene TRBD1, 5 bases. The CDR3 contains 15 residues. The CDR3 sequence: CAGSPGLTSGNTIYF. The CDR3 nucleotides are TGTGCCGGCAGCCCGGGACTCACCTCTGGAAACACCATATATTTT.

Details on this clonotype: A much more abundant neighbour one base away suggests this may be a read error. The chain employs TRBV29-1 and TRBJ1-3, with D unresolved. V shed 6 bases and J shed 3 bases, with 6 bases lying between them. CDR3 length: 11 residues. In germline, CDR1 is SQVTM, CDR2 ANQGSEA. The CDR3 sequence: CSVGIGNTIYF. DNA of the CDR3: TGCAGCGTGGGGATTGGAAACACCATATATTTT.

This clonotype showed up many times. The CDR3 nucleotides are TGTGCCAGCAGCTTAGAGCGGGGGTTTTCGTACAATGAGCAGTTCTTC. Its translation: CASSLERGFSYNEQFF. The chain is built from TRBV7-2 and TRBJ2-1, with 8 bases identical to TRBD2. Germline V lookup: CDR1 SGHTA, CDR2 FQGNSA. Trimming removed 1 base from V and 4 bases from J; junction bases left unmatched: 6. The CDR3 is 16 amino acids.

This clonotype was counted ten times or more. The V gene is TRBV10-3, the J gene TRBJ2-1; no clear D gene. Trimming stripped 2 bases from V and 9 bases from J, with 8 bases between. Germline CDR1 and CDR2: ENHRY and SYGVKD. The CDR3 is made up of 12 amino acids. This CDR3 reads CAISETLGEQFF. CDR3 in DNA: TGTGCCATCAGTGAGACTTTGGGTGAGCAGTTCTTC.

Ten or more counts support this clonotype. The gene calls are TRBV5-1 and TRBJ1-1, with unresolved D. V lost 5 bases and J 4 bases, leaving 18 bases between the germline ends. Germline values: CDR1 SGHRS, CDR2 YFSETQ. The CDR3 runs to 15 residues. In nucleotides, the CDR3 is TGCGCCAGCAGTTTTAGAGCGGGGATGAGCACTGAAGCTTTCTTT. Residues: CASSFRAGMSTEAFF.

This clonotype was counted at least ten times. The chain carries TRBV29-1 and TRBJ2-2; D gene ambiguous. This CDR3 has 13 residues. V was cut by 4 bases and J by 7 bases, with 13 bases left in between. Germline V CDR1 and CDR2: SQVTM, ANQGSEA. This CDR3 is CSVAAEVSGELFF. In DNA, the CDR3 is TGCAGCGTTGCGGCCGAAGTCAGCGGGGAGCTGTTTTTT.

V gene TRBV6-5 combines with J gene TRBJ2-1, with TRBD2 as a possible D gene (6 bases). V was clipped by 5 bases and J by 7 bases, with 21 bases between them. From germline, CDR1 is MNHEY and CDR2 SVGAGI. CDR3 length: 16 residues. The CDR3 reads CASSPSLTRVWNEQFF. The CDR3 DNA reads TGTGCCAGCAGTCCTTCTTTGACTAGAGTCTGGAATGAGCAGTTCTTC.

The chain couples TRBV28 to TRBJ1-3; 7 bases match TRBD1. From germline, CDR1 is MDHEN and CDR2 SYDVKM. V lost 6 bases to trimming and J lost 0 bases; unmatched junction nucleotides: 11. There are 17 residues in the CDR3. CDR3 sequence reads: CASSPARQGGSGNTIYF. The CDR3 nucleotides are TGTGCCAGCAGCCCAGCCCGACAGGGAGGCTCTGGAAACACCATATATTTT.

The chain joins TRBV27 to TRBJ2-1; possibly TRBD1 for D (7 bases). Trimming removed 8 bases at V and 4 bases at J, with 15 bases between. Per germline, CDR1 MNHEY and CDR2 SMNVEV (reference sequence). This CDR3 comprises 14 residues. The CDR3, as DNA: TGTGCCAGCGGGGACAGCCTAGCGTACAATGAGCAGTTCTTC. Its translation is CASGDSLAYNEQFF.

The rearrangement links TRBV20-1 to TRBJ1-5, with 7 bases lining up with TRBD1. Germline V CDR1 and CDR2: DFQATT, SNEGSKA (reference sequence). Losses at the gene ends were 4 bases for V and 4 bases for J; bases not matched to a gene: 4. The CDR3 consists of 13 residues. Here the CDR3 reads CSAMGQTNQPQHF. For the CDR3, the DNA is TGCAGTGCTATGGGACAGACGAATCAGCCCCAGCATTTT.

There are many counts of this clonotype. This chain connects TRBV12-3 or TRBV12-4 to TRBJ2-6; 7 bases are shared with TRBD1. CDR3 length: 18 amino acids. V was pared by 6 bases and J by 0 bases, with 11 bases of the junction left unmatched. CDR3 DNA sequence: TGTGCCAGCAGCGCGAGGCCCTGGACAGGCTCTGGGGCCAACGTCCTGACTTTC. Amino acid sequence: CASSARPWTGSGANVLTF.

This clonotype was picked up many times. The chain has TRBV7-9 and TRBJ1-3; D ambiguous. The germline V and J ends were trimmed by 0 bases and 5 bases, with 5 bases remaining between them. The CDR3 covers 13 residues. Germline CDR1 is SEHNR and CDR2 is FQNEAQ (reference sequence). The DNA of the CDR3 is TGTGCCAGCAGCTTAGCACGACGAAACACCATATATTTT. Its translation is CASSLARRNTIYF.

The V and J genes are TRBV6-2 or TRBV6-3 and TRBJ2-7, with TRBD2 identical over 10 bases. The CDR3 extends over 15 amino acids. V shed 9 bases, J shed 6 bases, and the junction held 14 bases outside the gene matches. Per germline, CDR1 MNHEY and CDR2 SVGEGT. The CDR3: CASFSAPGTSVEQYF. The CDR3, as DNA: TGTGCCAGTTTCTCCGCTCCCGGGACTAGCGTCGAGCAGTACTTC.

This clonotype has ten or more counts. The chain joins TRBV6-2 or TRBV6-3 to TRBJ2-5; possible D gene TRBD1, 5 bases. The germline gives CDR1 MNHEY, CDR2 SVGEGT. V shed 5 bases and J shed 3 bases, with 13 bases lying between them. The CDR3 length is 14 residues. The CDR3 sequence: CASSTRQMEETQYF. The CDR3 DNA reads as TGTGCCAGCAGTACGAGACAGATGGAAGAGACCCAGTACTTC.

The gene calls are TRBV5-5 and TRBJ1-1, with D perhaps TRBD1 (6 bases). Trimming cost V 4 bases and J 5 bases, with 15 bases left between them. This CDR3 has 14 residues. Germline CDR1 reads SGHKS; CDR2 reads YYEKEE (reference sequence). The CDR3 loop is CASSLFRRGTEAFF. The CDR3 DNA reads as TGTGCCAGCAGCCTGTTCCGAAGGGGGACTGAAGCTTTCTTT. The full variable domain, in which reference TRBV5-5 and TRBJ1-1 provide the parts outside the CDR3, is DAGVTQSPTHLIKTRGQQVTLRCSPISGHKSVSWYQQVLGQGPQFIFQYYEKEERGRGNFPDRFSARQFPNYSSELNVNALLLGDSALYLCASSLFRRGTEAFFGQGTRLTVV.